This section outlines one T cell receptor beta chain sequence together with its context. Its target is unknown. The source of the sample is a study of PD-L1 blockade in urothelial cancer. The wider study: Patients commenced atezolizumab at some point between 2014 and 2015, and it was given at 1,200 mg intravenously every 3 weeks. A median of 141,255 T cells was found in the blood samples.

Study findings and constraints: For durable-benefit patients, tumor-associated blood clones expanded more at 3 weeks.

Only in-frame clones appear in the TCRdb table, and some are missing; sequencing was by immunoSEQ multiplex PCR. The table shows 33,000 or so clones, with roughly 82% occurring only once. Time point given: pretreatment peripheral blood. V shed 2 bases and J shed 4 bases, with 7 bases lying between them. The germline gives CDR1 GTSNPN, CDR2 SVGIG (reference sequence). The length of the CDR3 is 12 residues. The clonotype comes from a man aged 60 to 75 with urothelial cancer. V and J are TRBV30 and TRBJ2-3; D remains unclear. Here the sequenced sample was PBMCs, taken around atezolizumab (anti-PD-L1) treatment. The chain's CDR3 is CAWSSQADTQYF. The CDR3 coding sequence is TGTGCCTGGAGTTCCCAGGCAGATACGCAGTATTTT.